A single sample is the source of the 20 T cell receptor beta chains below, sequenced in a study of response to subunit inactivated influenza vaccine. TCRdb re-called the RT-PCR reads with MiXCR, one entry per CDR3 protein. Seen here are approximately 480,000 distinct CDR3 sequences, approximately 11% observed once, and the top ten hold about an eighth. The starting material was PBMCs from blood, obtained 40 to 50 days after vaccination. These receptors were taken from a man aged 50 to 60 who received an inactivated influenza vaccine.

V is TRBV7-8 and J is TRBJ1-1, with D perhaps matching TRBD1 (5 bases). The CDR3 length is 12 residues. Germline CDR1 is SGHVS and CDR2 is FQNEAQ. Trimming took off 3 bases at V and 11 bases at J, with 13 bases between the two ends. CDR3 sequence (DNA): TGTGCCAGCAGCTTCAGGGCGCGTACGGCTTTCTTT. Its translation: CASSFRARTAFF.

In this sample, this clonotype turned up many times. The genes are TRBV2 and TRBJ2-7; 12 bases fit TRBD1. The CDR3 sequence is 15 residues long. Germline CDR1 is SNHLY and CDR2 is FYNNEI. J lost 7 bases, V lost 6 bases, and 10 bases had no gene match. As DNA, the CDR3 is TGTGCCAGCAGGGCGCCGGGACAGGGGGCGGGTGAGCAGTACTTC. As protein: CASRAPGQGAGEQYF. Complete variable domain (other parts from reference TRBV2 and TRBJ2-7): EPEVTQTPSHQVTQMGQEVILRCVPISNHLYFYWYRQILGQKVEFLVSFYNNEISEKSEIFDDQFSVERPDGSNFTLKIRSTKLEDSAMYFCASRAPGQGAGEQYFGPGTRLTVT.

This clonotype was seen more than once but under ten times. The J gene is TRBJ2-4, the V gene TRBV4-1; D gene ambiguous. This CDR3 comprises 15 residues. V was trimmed by 3 bases and J by 2 bases, leaving 11 bases between them. Germline values: CDR1 MGHRA, CDR2 YSYEKL. CDR3 amino acids: CASSHDSDPKNIQYF. For the CDR3, the DNA is TGCGCCAGCAGCCATGACTCTGATCCCAAAAACATTCAGTACTTC.

The V and J genes are TRBV24-1 and TRBJ2-1, with 7 bases that match TRBD1. The germline CDR1 and CDR2 sequences are KGHDR and SFDVKD. The CDR3 spans 19 residues. Losses at the gene ends were 2 bases for V and 5 bases for J; bases not matched to a gene: 17. In DNA, the CDR3 is TGTGCCACCAGTGATTCACGCCCCAGACAGGGAATTGGCGACAATGAGCAGTTCTTC. Translated, it gives CATSDSRPRQGIGDNEQFF.

This chain links TRBV12-3 or TRBV12-4 with TRBJ2-5; D might be TRBD1 (5 bases). This CDR3 comprises 14 residues. Between the trimmed V and J ends, which lost 6 bases and 1 base, there was a span of 12 bases. CDR3 bases: TGTGCCAGCAGGGTTGGAGACAGCCAAGAGACCCAGTACTTC. Translating gives CASRVGDSQETQYF.

The rearrangement links TRBV9 to TRBJ1-2; 7 bases match TRBD1. The CDR3 spans 13 residues. V lost 0 bases and J lost 13; bases outside the gene matches: 9. Germline V gene sequence: CDR1 SGDLS, CDR2 YYNGEE. The CDR3 sequence: CASSVGQGGLFTF. CDR3 DNA sequence: TGTGCCAGCAGCGTAGGACAGGGTGGTCTTTTCACCTTC.

This sequence joins TRBV12-3 or TRBV12-4 and TRBJ2-5; D might be TRBD2 (5 bases). V lost 6 bases, J lost 7 bases, and 15 bases lay in between. The CDR3 is 13 residues long. CDR3 loop: CASSYGITRTQYF. CDR3 DNA: TGTGCCAGCAGCTACGGGATAACGAGGACCCAGTACTTC.

The rearrangement joins TRBV28 to TRBJ1-1; D perhaps matches TRBD1 (5 bases). Germline lookup yields CDR1 MDHEN and CDR2 SYDVKM. The CDR3 contains 14 residues. V was pared by 6 bases and J by 0 bases, with 11 bases between. CDR3 in DNA: TGTGCCAGCAGGGAGACAGTGATGAACACTGAAGCTTTCTTT. It encodes CASRETVMNTEAFF.

This clonotype has only a few counts. This chain connects TRBV20-1 to TRBJ2-3; the D gene is possibly TRBD1 (5 bases). This CDR3 comprises 13 residues. Deletions cut 4 bases from V and 6 bases from J, with 14 bases between. Germline CDR1 is DFQATT and CDR2 is SNEGSKA (reference sequence). CDR3 region: CSANSPDMDTQYF. For the CDR3, the DNA is TGCAGTGCTAATTCCCCGGACATGGATACGCAGTATTTT.

The V call is TRBV7-2, the J call TRBJ2-7, with TRBD1 as a possible D gene (5 bases). Trimming removed 6 bases at V and 5 bases at J, with 17 bases between. This CDR3 is built from 14 residues. Germline CDR1 reads SGHTA; CDR2 reads FQGNSA. The CDR3 nucleotides are TGTGCCAGCAGTGACCCAGGGTATAATGACGAGCAGTACTTC. Its protein product is CASSDPGYNDEQYF. The whole variable domain, remainder taken from reference TRBV7-2 and TRBJ2-7, is GAGVSQSPSNKVTEKGKDVELRCDPISGHTALYWYRQSLGQGLEFLIYFQGNSAPDKSGLPSDRFSAERTGGSVSTLTIQRTQQEDSAVYLCASSDPGYNDEQYFGPGTRLTVT.

The chain carries TRBV2 and TRBJ2-7; TRBD1 or TRBD2 may be the D gene (5 bases each). The CDR3 totals 14 residues. V was pared by 8 bases and J by 0 bases, with 14 bases between. Germline CDR1 SNHLY, CDR2 FYNNEI. This CDR3 reads CASCASGTSYEQYF. In DNA, the CDR3 is TGTGCCAGCTGTGCCTCCGGGACCTCCTACGAGCAGTACTTC.

This clonotype was detected only a few times. The V call is TRBV5-1, the J call TRBJ2-7, with 9 bases identical to TRBD2. In germline, CDR1 is SGHRS, CDR2 YFSETQ. The CDR3 has 16 residues. Trimming cost V 3 bases and J 0 bases; bases outside gene matches: 7. Here the CDR3 reads CASSSLAGRSSYEQYF. The CDR3 DNA reads as TGCGCCAGCAGCTCGCTAGCGGGAAGGAGCTCCTACGAGCAGTACTTC.

This clonotype was seen more than once but under ten times. The chain carries TRBV6-5 and TRBJ1-6, with 7 bases identical to TRBD1. Germline V gives CDR1 MNHEY, CDR2 SVGAGI. There are 15 residues in the CDR3. V dropped 0 bases and J dropped 10; count of bases not matched to a gene: 6. The CDR3 region is CASSYSPDRRSPLHF. In nucleotides, the CDR3 is TGTGCCAGCAGTTACTCGCCGGACAGGCGCTCACCCCTCCACTTT.

This chain connects TRBV3-1 to TRBJ2-1; 8 nucleotides align to TRBD2. CDR3 length: 16 amino acids. V trimming: 2 bases; J trimming: 8 bases; junction bases outside the gene matches: 11. Germline V gene lookup returns CDR1 LGHDT and CDR2 YNNKEL (reference sequence). CDR3 region: CASSQFGSGGVDEQFF. The DNA for the CDR3 is TGTGCCAGCAGCCAATTCGGGTCGGGGGGGGTCGATGAGCAGTTCTTC.

This chain uses TRBV5-1 with TRBJ1-1; D is possibly TRBD1 (5 bases). CDR1 SGHRS and CDR2 YFSETQ come from the germline V gene. The CDR3 runs to 14 residues. Deletions cut 0 bases from V and 4 bases from J, with 10 bases between. CDR3 DNA sequence: TGCGCCAGCAGCTTGGATCAGGGTTTCACTGAAGCTTTCTTT. Translated, it gives CASSLDQGFTEAFF.

This clonotype was detected only a few times. The chain recombines TRBV11-2 with TRBJ2-1; possibly TRBD2 for D (5 bases). The CDR3 has 16 residues. CDR1 and CDR2 from the germline V gene are SGHAT and FQNNGV. V lost 1 base and J 4 bases, leaving 14 bases between the germline ends. The DNA of the CDR3 is TGTGCCAGCAGCTTAGCTCCCCCGAGGGTATACAATGAGCAGTTCTTC. Translating it yields CASSLAPPRVYNEQFF.

This clonotype showed up just a few times. The rearrangement links TRBV5-1 to TRBJ2-6; 7 positions agree with TRBD1. Germline V gene sequence: CDR1 SGHRS, CDR2 YFSETQ. V lost 4 bases and J lost 0; bases outside the gene matches: 10. The CDR3 length is 18 residues. In DNA form, the CDR3 reads TGCGCCAGCAGCCCGAGGGGACAGCAAATCTCTGGGGCCAACGTCCTGACTTTC. It translates to CASSPRGQQISGANVLTF.

The genes are TRBV5-1 and TRBJ2-5; possibly TRBD2 for D (6 bases). V lost 0 bases to trimming and J lost 5 bases, with 14 bases between them. The CDR3 contains 15 residues. Germline V CDR1 and CDR2: SGHRS, YFSETQ. The CDR3 loop is CASSLELARGETQYF. The CDR3 DNA follows: TGCGCCAGCAGCTTGGAACTAGCTCGCGGGGAGACCCAGTACTTC.

V gene TRBV2 combines with J gene TRBJ2-7; 8 nucleotides line up with TRBD1. Trimming took 2 bases from V and 9 from J; bases not matched to a gene: 18. The CDR3 runs 17 residues. Germline-derived CDR1 and CDR2 are SNHLY and FYNNEI. CDR3 in amino acids: CASSELMADRVRSGQYF. In DNA form, the CDR3 reads TGTGCCAGCAGTGAATTGATGGCGGACAGGGTACGGTCCGGGCAGTACTTC.

This clonotype appeared many times. The chain has TRBV21-1 and TRBJ2-3; the table's D gene call, TRBD1, was not cross checked with the DNA. TRBV21-1 is flagged as a pseudogene. CDR3 length equals 18 residues. The CDR3 is CASSKGGDANLMTDTQYF. The CDR3 coding sequence is TGTGCCAGCAGCAAAGGGGGGGACGCCAACCTCATGACAGATACGCAGTATTTT.